This TCR beta chain comes out of a study of a mutant IDH1 vaccine in newly diagnosed glioma. Sample time point: week 11, during vaccination. Doses of 300 ug of mutant IDH1 20-mer peptide were given with topical imiquimod. This clone was found a few times. Its antigen remains unidentified. The germline CDR1 and CDR2 sequences are SGHDN and FVKESK. The CDR3 extends over 14 amino acids. Trimming cost V 4 bases and J 3 bases, with 11 bases left between them. Findings of the study overall: Altogether, almost 95% of patients exhibited vaccine-induced immune responses.

Only in-frame clones appear in the TCRdb table, and some are missing; sequencing was by immunoSEQ multiplex PCR. The sample has 60,000 or so clones; around nine tenths are singletons. The sequence was obtained from a man in his forties with glioma. The source was PBMCs, collected from a glioma patient whose treatment included an IDH1 peptide vaccine. The rearrangement joins TRBV14 to TRBJ2-3; D is ambiguous. The CDR3 region is CASSPLPRTDTQYF. DNA of the CDR3: TGTGCCAGCAGCCCCCTCCCTCGAACAGATACGCAGTATTTT.